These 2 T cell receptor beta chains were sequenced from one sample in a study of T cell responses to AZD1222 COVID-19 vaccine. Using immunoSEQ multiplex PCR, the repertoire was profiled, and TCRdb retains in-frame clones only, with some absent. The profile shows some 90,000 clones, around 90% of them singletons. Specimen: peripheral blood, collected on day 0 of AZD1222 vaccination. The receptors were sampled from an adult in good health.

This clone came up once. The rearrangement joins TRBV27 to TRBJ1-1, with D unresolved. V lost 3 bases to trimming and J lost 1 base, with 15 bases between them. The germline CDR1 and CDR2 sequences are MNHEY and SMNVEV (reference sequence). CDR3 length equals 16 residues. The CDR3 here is CASSFVLYGKNTEAFF. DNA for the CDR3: TGTGCCAGCAGTTTTGTCTTATACGGAAAGAACACTGAAGCTTTCTTT.

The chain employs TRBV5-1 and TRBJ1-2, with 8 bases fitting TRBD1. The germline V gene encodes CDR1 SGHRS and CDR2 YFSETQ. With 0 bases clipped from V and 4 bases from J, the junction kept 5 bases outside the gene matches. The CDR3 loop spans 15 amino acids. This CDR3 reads CASSLDEGQAYGYTF. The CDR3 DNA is TGCGCCAGCAGCTTGGACGAGGGACAGGCCTATGGCTACACCTTC.